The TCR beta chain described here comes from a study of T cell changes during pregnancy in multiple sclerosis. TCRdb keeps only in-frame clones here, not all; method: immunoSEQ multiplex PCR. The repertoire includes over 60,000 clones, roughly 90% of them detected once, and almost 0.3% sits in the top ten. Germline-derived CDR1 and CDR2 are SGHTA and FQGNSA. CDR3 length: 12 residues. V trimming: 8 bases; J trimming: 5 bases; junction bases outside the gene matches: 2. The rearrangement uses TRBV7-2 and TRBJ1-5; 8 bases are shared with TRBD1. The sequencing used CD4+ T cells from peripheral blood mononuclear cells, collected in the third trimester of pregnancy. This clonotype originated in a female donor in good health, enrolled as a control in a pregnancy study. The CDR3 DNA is TGTGCCAGCGGGGACAGGTATCAGCCCCAGCATTTT. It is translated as CASGDRYQPQHF.